These 15 T cell receptor beta chains were all obtained from the same sample, sequenced in a study of CD4 T cells in relation to SARS-CoV-2 and coronaviruses. Generated by immunoSEQ multiplex PCR, the TCRdb table keeps only in-frame clones and is missing some. The table shows roughly 18,000 clones, with more than 75% occurring only once. The unexposed donors gave CD4+ T cells in 2011-2018, prior to COVID-19. After ten to eleven days of culture, CD4+ T cells were isolated. These receptors lack a known antigen. Sequencing used CD4+ T cells from PBMCs, cultured in vitro. All receptors derive from a human donor in good health.

This chain joins TRBV30 and TRBJ2-1; D is perhaps TRBD1 (6 bases). CDR3 length equals 15 residues. Trimming left V 3 bases short and J 0 bases short, with 12 bases between. The germline gives CDR1 GTSNPN, CDR2 SVGIG (reference sequence). DNA of the CDR3: TGTGCCTGGAGCCCGGACAGCCACTCCTACAATGAGCAGTTCTTC. This codes for CAWSPDSHSYNEQFF.

The rearrangement joins TRBV5-1 to TRBJ2-2; D is uncertain. The CDR3 is 12 amino acids. The germline V gene has CDR1 SGHRS and CDR2 YFSETQ. The V end was cut by 5 bases, the J end by 8 bases, with 10 bases between. CDR3 protein: CASRATFGELFF. CDR3 in DNA: TGCGCCAGCAGGGCTACCTTTGGGGAGCTGTTTTTT.

The rearrangement links TRBV2 to TRBJ1-2; D call uncertain. The V gene lost 1 base and the J gene lost 2 bases, with 5 bases spanning the gap. Looked up from germline, CDR1 is SNHLY and CDR2 is FYNNEI. This CDR3 region has 13 residues. The CDR3 sequence: CASSEGLNYGYTF. DNA of the CDR3: TGTGCCAGCAGTGAAGGGCTGAACTATGGCTACACCTTC.

The V and J genes are TRBV2 and TRBJ2-7; possible D gene TRBD1, 6 bases. CDR3 length: 14 amino acids. Germline V CDR1 and CDR2: SNHLY, FYNNEI. Trimming left V 11 bases short and J 4 bases short, with 21 bases between. The DNA of the CDR3 is TGTGCCTCTAAGGGGGACGCCTCGCGATACGAGCAGTACTTC. Protein product: CASKGDASRYEQYF. Supplemented by reference TRBV2 and TRBJ2-7, the full variable domain reads EPEVTQTPSHQVTQMGQEVILRCVPISNHLYFYWYRQILGQKVEFLVSFYNNEISEKSEIFDDQFSVERPDGSNFTLKIRSTKLEDSAMYFCASKGDASRYEQYFGPGTRLTVT.

The CDR3 sequence is CASSLEGRGGTDTQYF. DNA of the CDR3: TGCGCCAGCAGCTTGGAAGGGAGGGGAGGCACAGATACGCAGTATTTT. This chain joins TRBV5-1 and TRBJ2-3; TRBD2 matches at 7 bases. This CDR3 has 16 amino acids. Germline CDR1 SGHRS, CDR2 YFSETQ. Trimming cost V 0 bases and J 1 base; bases outside gene matches: 5. The complete variable domain, with remaining parts taken from reference TRBV5-1 and TRBJ2-3, reads KAGVTQTPRYLIKTRGQQVTLSCSPISGHRSVSWYQQTPGQGLQFLFEYFSETQRNKGNFPGRFSGRQFSNSRSEMNVSTLELGDSALYLCASSLEGRGGTDTQYFGPGTRLTVL.

This clone appeared once. The chain employs TRBV18 and TRBJ2-7, with 7 bases aligning to TRBD1. The CDR3 sequence is 14 residues long. J gave up 4 bases and V 5 bases, and 8 bases lay outside the gene matches. The germline gives CDR1 KGHSH, CDR2 LQKENI. The CDR3 is CASSYTQGVYEQYF. For the CDR3, the DNA is TGTGCCAGCTCATACACCCAGGGGGTATACGAGCAGTACTTC.

This clone was found once. The chain links TRBV4-2 to TRBJ2-1; 8 bases line up with TRBD2. Trimming cost V 4 bases and J 6 bases; bases outside gene matches: 11. Germline CDR1 and CDR2: LGHNA and YNFKEQ. The CDR3 has 16 residues. The CDR3 spells CASSRDPSGGSNEQFF. In DNA form, the CDR3 reads TGTGCCAGCAGCCGAGACCCGAGCGGGGGATCCAATGAGCAGTTCTTC.

The table lists this clone with a count of one. The chain combines TRBV7-2 with TRBJ1-2; D unclear. The V end was cut by 4 bases, the J end by 8 bases, with 20 bases between. The germline gives CDR1 SGHTA, CDR2 FQGNSA. This CDR3 is built from 15 residues. The CDR3 coding sequence is TGTGCCAGCAGCTCACCCGGACGGACTATGTCGGGCTACACCTTC. Its protein is CASSSPGRTMSGYTF. Using reference TRBV7-2 and TRBJ1-2 for the parts outside the CDR3, the full variable domain is GAGVSQSPSNKVTEKGKDVELRCDPISGHTALYWYRQSLGQGLEFLIYFQGNSAPDKSGLPSDRFSAERTGGSVSTLTIQRTQQEDSAVYLCASSSPGRTMSGYTFGSGTRLTVV.

The chain has TRBV12-5 and TRBJ2-7, with TRBD2 identical over 10 bases. The CDR3 is 15 residues long. V lost 0 bases to trimming and J lost 2 bases; unmatched junction nucleotides: 1. Looked up from germline, CDR1 is LGHNT and CDR2 is FRNRAP. The CDR3 bases are TGTGCTAGTGGTTTGGTAACTAGCGGGGCCTACGAGCAGTACTTC. This translates into CASGLVTSGAYEQYF.

The V gene is TRBV6-5, the J gene TRBJ1-2; TRBD1 agrees at 7 bases. Germline assignment: CDR1 MNHEY and CDR2 SVGAGI. V was clipped by 9 bases and J by 0 bases; unmatched bases: 10. The CDR3 is 15 amino acids. CDR3 protein: CASFRGGESNYGYTF. DNA for the CDR3: TGTGCCAGTTTCAGGGGGGGCGAATCTAACTATGGCTACACCTTC.

The chain combines TRBV27 with TRBJ2-1; D is unclear. Germline assignment: CDR1 MNHEY and CDR2 SMNVEV (reference sequence). V lost 3 bases, J lost 7 bases, and 10 bases lay in between. The CDR3 contains 13 residues. The CDR3 sequence is CASSLTPGNEQFF. The CDR3 coding sequence is TGTGCCAGCAGTTTGACACCTGGGAATGAGCAGTTCTTC.

V and J are TRBV7-9 and TRBJ2-7; 7 bases fit TRBD1. Germline V CDR1 and CDR2: SEHNR, FQNEAQ (reference sequence). There are 15 residues in the CDR3. Unmatched junction bases numbered 7, after V lost 4 bases and J lost 1 base. CDR3 sequence: CASSWTGPLSYEQYF. For the CDR3, the DNA is TGTGCCAGCAGCTGGACAGGACCCCTATCCTACGAGCAGTACTTC.

Here the CDR3 reads CASSPPVLDTQYF. The CDR3 DNA reads as TGTGCCAGCTCACCGCCCGTTTTGGATACGCAGTATTTT. The V and J genes are TRBV18 and TRBJ2-3; D not resolved. The V end lost 3 bases, the J end lost 6 bases, and 10 bases lay between the germline ends. In germline, CDR1 is KGHSH, CDR2 LQKENI. CDR3 length equals 13 residues.

V is TRBV7-2 and J is TRBJ1-2, with TRBD1 as a possible D gene (5 bases). CDR3 size: 14 residues. V lost 5 bases and J lost 5, with 15 bases in between. The germline CDR1 and CDR2 sequences are SGHTA and FQGNSA. CDR3 protein: CASSIGQGEYGYTF. The CDR3 coding sequence is TGTGCCAGCAGCATTGGACAAGGCGAGTATGGCTACACCTTC.

This sequence joins TRBV7-9 and TRBJ2-3; D is unresolved. CDR3 length: 13 residues. Germline V gene data show CDR1 as SEHNR and CDR2 as FQNEAQ (reference sequence). V was trimmed by 5 bases and J by 3 bases, leaving 9 bases between them. The CDR3 sequence: CASSGFSTDTQYF. The CDR3 DNA sequence: TGTGCCAGCAGCGGATTCTCAACAGATACGCAGTATTTT.